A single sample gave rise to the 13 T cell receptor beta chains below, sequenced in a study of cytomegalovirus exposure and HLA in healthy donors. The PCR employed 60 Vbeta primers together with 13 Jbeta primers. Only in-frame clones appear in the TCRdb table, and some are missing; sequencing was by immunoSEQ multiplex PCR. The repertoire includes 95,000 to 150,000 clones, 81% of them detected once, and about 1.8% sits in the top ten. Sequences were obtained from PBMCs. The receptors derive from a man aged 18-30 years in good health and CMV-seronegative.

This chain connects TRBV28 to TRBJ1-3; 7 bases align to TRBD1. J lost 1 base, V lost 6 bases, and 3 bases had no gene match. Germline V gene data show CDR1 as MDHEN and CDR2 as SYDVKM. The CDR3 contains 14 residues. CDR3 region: CASSSTGSGNTIYF. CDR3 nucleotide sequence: TGTGCCAGCAGCTCGACAGGGTCTGGAAACACCATATATTTT.

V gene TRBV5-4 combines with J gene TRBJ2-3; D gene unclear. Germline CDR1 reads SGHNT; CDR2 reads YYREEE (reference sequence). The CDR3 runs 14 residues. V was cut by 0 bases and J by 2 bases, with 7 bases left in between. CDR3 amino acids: CASSLAQYTDTQYF. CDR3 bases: TGTGCCAGCAGCTTGGCCCAGTACACAGATACGCAGTATTTT.

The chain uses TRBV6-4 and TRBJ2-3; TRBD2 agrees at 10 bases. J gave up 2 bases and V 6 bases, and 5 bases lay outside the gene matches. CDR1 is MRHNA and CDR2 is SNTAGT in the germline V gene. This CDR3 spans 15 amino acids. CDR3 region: CASSSSGGATDTQYF. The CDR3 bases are TGTGCCAGCAGCTCCAGCGGGGGGGCCACAGATACGCAGTATTTT.

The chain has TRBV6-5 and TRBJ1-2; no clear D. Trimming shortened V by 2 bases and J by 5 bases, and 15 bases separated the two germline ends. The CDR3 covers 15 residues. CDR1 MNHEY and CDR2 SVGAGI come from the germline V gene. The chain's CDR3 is CASSYRGEGGYGYTF. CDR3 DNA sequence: TGTGCCAGCAGTTACCGTGGGGAGGGAGGATATGGCTACACCTTC.

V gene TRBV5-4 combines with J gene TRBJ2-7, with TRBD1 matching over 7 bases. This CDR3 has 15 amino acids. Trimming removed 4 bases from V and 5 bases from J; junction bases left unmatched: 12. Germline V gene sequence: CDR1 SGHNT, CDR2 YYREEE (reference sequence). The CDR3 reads CASSIDRAPGNEQYF. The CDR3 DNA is TGTGCCAGCAGCATCGACAGGGCCCCGGGGAACGAGCAGTACTTC. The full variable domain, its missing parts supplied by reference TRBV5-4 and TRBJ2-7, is ETGVTQSPTHLIKTRGQQVTLRCSSQSGHNTVSWYQQALGQGPQFIFQYYREEENGRGNFPPRFSGLQFPNYSSELNVNALELDDSALYLCASSIDRAPGNEQYFGPGTRLTVT.

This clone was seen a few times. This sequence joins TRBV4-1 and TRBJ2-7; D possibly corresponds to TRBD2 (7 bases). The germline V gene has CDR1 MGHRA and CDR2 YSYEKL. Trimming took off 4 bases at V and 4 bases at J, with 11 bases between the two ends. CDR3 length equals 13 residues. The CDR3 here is CASSRGGWYEQYF. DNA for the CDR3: TGCGCCAGCAGCCGGGGGGGCTGGTACGAGCAGTACTTC.

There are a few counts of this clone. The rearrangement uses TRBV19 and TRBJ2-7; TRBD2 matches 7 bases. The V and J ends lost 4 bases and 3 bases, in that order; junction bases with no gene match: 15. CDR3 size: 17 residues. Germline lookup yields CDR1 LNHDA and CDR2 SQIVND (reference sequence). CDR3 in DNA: TGTGCCAGTAGTAGGGGCTCACGGGCGGGAGAAATCTACGAGCAGTACTTC. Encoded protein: CASSRGSRAGEIYEQYF.

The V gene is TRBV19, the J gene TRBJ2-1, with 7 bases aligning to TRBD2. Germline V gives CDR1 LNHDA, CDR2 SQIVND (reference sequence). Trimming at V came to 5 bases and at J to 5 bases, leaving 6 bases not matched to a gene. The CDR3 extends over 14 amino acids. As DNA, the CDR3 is TGTGCCAGTAGTGAACTAGCGAACGACAATGAGCAGTTCTTC. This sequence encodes CASSELANDNEQFF.

DNA of the CDR3: TGTGCCAGCAGCTTAGCGTCCGGGAACACTGAAGCTTTCTTT. This translates into CASSLASGNTEAFF. V and J are TRBV7-9 and TRBJ1-1; D not resolved. Per germline, CDR1 SEHNR and CDR2 FQNEAQ (reference sequence). This CDR3 contains 14 residues. V shed 0 bases and J shed 1 base, with 6 bases lying between them.

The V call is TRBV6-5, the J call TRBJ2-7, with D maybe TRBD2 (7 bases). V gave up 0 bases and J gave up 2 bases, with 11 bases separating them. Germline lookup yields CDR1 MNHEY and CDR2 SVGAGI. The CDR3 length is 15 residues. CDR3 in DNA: TGTGCCAGCAGTTACTCAGGGGGGGGGACCTACGAGCAGTACTTC. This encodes CASSYSGGGTYEQYF.

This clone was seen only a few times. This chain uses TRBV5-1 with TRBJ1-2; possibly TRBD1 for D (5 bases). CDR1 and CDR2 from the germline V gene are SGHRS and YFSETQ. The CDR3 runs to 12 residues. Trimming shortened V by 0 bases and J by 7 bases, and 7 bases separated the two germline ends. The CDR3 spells CASSLGGSGYTF. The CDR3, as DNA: TGCGCCAGCAGCTTGGGGGGCAGTGGCTACACCTTC.

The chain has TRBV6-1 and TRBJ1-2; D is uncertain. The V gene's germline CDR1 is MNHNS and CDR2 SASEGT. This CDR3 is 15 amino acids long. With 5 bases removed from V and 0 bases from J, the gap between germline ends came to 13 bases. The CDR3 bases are TGTGCCAGCAGTCTGCTGGCGGTATCTAACTATGGCTACACCTTC. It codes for CASSLLAVSNYGYTF.

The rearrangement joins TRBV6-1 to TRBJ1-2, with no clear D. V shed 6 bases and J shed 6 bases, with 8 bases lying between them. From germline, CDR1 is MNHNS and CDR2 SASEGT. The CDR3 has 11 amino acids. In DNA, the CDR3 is TGTGCCAGCAGGAACGGGGATGGCTACACCTTC. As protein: CASRNGDGYTF.